One and the same sample provided the 13 T cell receptor beta chains below, sequenced in a study of shared clonotypes between healthy human individuals. The data were produced by immunoSEQ multiplex PCR, yet TCRdb's version contains in-frame clones alone and is incomplete. The table includes fewer than 3 million clones, just under 95% detected once. The sequenced sample was naive CD4+ T cells from PBMCs. Documented subset: CD45RA+ positively selected. The receptors were sampled from a young man in good health. Some clones in this sample may be carry-over from other donors' samples.

The V call is TRBV21-1, the J call TRBJ2-7; the table's TRBD1 call for D was not verified on the DNA. TRBV21-1 is a pseudogene segment. There are 17 residues in the CDR3. The CDR3 DNA sequence: TGTGCCAGCAGCAAGCCCCCGTTTGGGACAGTCCCCTACGAGCAGTACTTC. Encoded protein: CASSKPPFGTVPYEQYF.

The chain has TRBV7-2 and TRBJ1-2; no clear D. The CDR3 is 15 residues long. CDR1 is SGHTA, CDR2 FQGNSA, per germline. Trimming shortened V by 1 base and J by 4 bases, and 13 bases separated the two germline ends. DNA for the CDR3: TGTGCCAGCAGCTTAGTAGTATCGGGGTCCTATGGCTACACCTTC. Residues: CASSLVVSGSYGYTF.

The rearrangement links TRBV27 to TRBJ1-1; perhaps TRBD1 as D (6 bases). The CDR3 has 15 residues. CDR1 MNHEY and CDR2 SMNVEV come from the germline V gene (reference sequence). Trimming took off 2 bases at V and 5 bases at J, with 15 bases between the two ends. For the CDR3, the DNA is TGTGCCAGCAGTTTAATTGGCTCAGGGGCGACTGAAGCTTTCTTT. Encoded protein: CASSLIGSGATEAFF.

The CDR3 here is CASSPSFGETQYF. CDR3 DNA: TGTGCCAGCAGCCCAAGTTTCGGGGAGACCCAGTACTTC. The chain combines TRBV7-3 with TRBJ2-5, with unresolved D. The germline V gene encodes CDR1 SGHTA and CDR2 FQGTGA. The CDR3 runs 13 residues. The ends were cut back, 5 bases at V and 5 bases at J, with 12 bases in the middle.

V is TRBV5-6 and J is TRBJ1-2, with D possibly being TRBD1 (5 bases). CDR1 is SGHDT, CDR2 YYEEEE, per germline. The length of the CDR3 is 14 residues. V lost 4 bases and J 5 bases, leaving 15 bases between the germline ends. The DNA for the CDR3 is TGTGCCAGCAGCCTGCTAACGACAGAGTATGGCTACACCTTC. Translating gives CASSLLTTEYGYTF.

The rearrangement uses TRBV18 and TRBJ2-4; 7 positions match TRBD1. The CDR3 extends over 14 amino acids. Germline lookup yields CDR1 KGHSH and CDR2 LQKENI. V lost 6 bases to trimming and J lost 6 bases; unmatched junction nucleotides: 8. The DNA of the CDR3 is TGTGCCAGCTCGCCAGACAGGGTGACAAACATTCAGTACTTC. This encodes CASSPDRVTNIQYF. Filled out from reference TRBV18 and TRBJ2-4, the complete variable domain reads NAGVMQNPRHLVRRRGQEARLRCSPMKGHSHVYWYRQLPEEGLKFMVYLQKENIIDESGMPKERFSAEFPKEGPSILRIQQVVRGDSAAYFCASSPDRVTNIQYFGAGTRLSVL.

The CDR3 DNA follows: TGTGCCAGCAGTCTCATCAGACAGGGGAGCGAGCAGTACTTC. Translating it yields CASSLIRQGSEQYF. The gene calls are TRBV6-5 and TRBJ2-7; TRBD1 agrees at 8 bases. This CDR3 region has 14 residues. Trimming at V came to 5 bases and at J to 6 bases, leaving 9 bases not matched to a gene. From germline, CDR1 is MNHEY and CDR2 SVGAGI.

The rearrangement joins TRBV4-1 to TRBJ2-2; D is unclear. Between the trimmed V and J ends, which lost 2 bases and 4 bases, there was a span of 11 bases. The CDR3 has 15 amino acids. Germline CDR1 is MGHRA and CDR2 is YSYEKL. This chain's CDR3 is CASSQSRTGTGELFF. The CDR3 DNA reads TGCGCCAGCAGCCAAAGTCGTACGGGCACCGGGGAGCTGTTTTTT.

The chain carries TRBV28 and TRBJ1-1; TRBD1 is a possible D gene (6 bases). Germline values: CDR1 MDHEN, CDR2 SYDVKM. The CDR3 is made up of 15 amino acids. V lost 5 bases, J lost 5 bases, and 18 bases lay in between. The CDR3 coding sequence is TGTGCCAGCAGTAGTTTGGGGGCAGGCGAGACTGAAGCTTTCTTT. Amino acids: CASSSLGAGETEAFF.

This rearrangement joins TRBV18 to TRBJ2-7; 9 nucleotides match TRBD1. Germline V gene lookup returns CDR1 KGHSH and CDR2 LQKENI. V lost 5 bases to trimming and J lost 4 bases; unmatched junction nucleotides: 9. The CDR3 contains 15 residues. The DNA of the CDR3 is TGTGCCAGCTCAAGTCGGGACAGGGCAAATTACGAGCAGTACTTC. Its protein product is CASSSRDRANYEQYF.

This chain connects TRBV30 to TRBJ2-5, with D unclear. CDR3 length: 12 residues. Germline lookup yields CDR1 GTSNPN and CDR2 SVGIG (reference sequence). V was shortened by 4 bases and J by 1 base, with 7 bases between the two germline ends. CDR3 residues: CAWNLLQETQYF. For the CDR3, the DNA is TGTGCCTGGAATCTACTCCAAGAGACCCAGTACTTC.

CDR3 region: CASSISSGSTYNEQFF. CDR3 nucleotides: TGTGCCAGTAGTATCTCTAGCGGGAGTACCTACAATGAGCAGTTCTTC. The gene calls are TRBV19 and TRBJ2-1, with 10 bases matching TRBD2. Germline lookup yields CDR1 LNHDA and CDR2 SQIVND (reference sequence). Germline trimming cut 3 bases from V and 2 bases from J; bases unmatched to any gene: 4. This CDR3 contains 16 residues.

The chain has TRBV5-4 and TRBJ2-3, with TRBD1 matching 8 bases. V was pared by 3 bases and J by 2 bases, with 11 bases of the junction left unmatched. The length of the CDR3 is 17 residues. Germline V gives CDR1 SGHNT, CDR2 YYREEE (reference sequence). CDR3 protein: CASSSPPTGAITDTQYF. CDR3 nucleotides: TGTGCCAGCAGCTCCCCGCCGACAGGGGCCATCACAGATACGCAGTATTTT.